Listed here are 18 T cell receptor beta chains from one sample, sequenced in a study of patients and donors after allogeneic stem cell transplantation. TCRdb re-called the RT-PCR reads through MiXCR, storing one row per CDR3 protein. The sample carries roughly 940,000 distinct CDR3 sequences, around 17% recorded once. Sequencing was carried out using blood, either unsorted or a sorted T cell fraction (not recorded which). These receptors were collected from a human donor who was either an allogeneic HSCT recipient or a stem cell or donor lymphocyte infusion donor (not recorded which). It is not recorded whose cells these are; they may come from a transplant donor.

This clonotype has more than one count but fewer than ten. The chain couples TRBV21-1 to TRBJ1-1; TRBD1, the table's D call, lacks a check against the DNA. TRBV21-1 is deemed a pseudogene. The CDR3 is 14 residues long. The CDR3 region is CASIPCGGRTEAFF. The CDR3 DNA follows: TGTGCCAGCATCCCCTGTGGAGGGCGCACTGAAGCTTTCTTT.

In its sample, this clonotype was seen a few times. The chain employs TRBV27 and TRBJ2-2, with D tentatively TRBD2 (5 bases). Trimming removed 5 bases at V and 4 bases at J, with 17 bases between. This CDR3 comprises 16 residues. CDR1 and CDR2 (germline): MNHEY, SMNVEV (reference sequence). CDR3 amino acids: CASSPRLPPPTGELFF. CDR3 in DNA: TGTGCCAGCAGTCCTCGACTACCTCCCCCCACCGGGGAGCTGTTTTTT.

This rearrangement joins TRBV29-1 to TRBJ2-3; D not resolved. The CDR3 runs 14 residues. Germline loops: CDR1 SQVTM, CDR2 ANQGSEA. V lost 7 bases and J 0 bases, leaving 14 bases between the germline ends. The CDR3 loop is CSANHAPSTDTQYF. The CDR3 coding sequence is TGCAGCGCCAACCACGCACCGAGCACAGATACGCAGTATTTT.

This clonotype was seen a few times. J is TRBJ1-2 and V is TRBV27; D is possibly TRBD1 (6 bases). There are 13 residues in the CDR3. From germline, CDR1 is MNHEY and CDR2 SMNVEV (reference sequence). The V end lost 6 bases, the J end lost 6 bases, and 14 bases lay between the germline ends. The CDR3 protein is CASSEGGFDGYTF. Here the CDR3 DNA reads TGTGCCAGCAGCGAAGGGGGATTTGATGGCTACACCTTC.

This clonotype turned up a few times. The rearrangement joins TRBV9 to TRBJ2-7, with D possibly TRBD1 on 6 matching bases. Germline loops: CDR1 SGDLS, CDR2 YYNGEE. CDR3 length: 14 residues. V lost 0 bases, J lost 2 bases, and 9 bases lay in between. CDR3 nucleotides: TGTGCCAGCAGCGTAGACAGGGCGGCCTACGAGCAGTACTTC. As protein: CASSVDRAAYEQYF.

CDR3 loop: CASGSSGSTNEKLFF. Written as DNA, the CDR3 is TGCGCCAGCGGCTCATCGGGGTCAACTAATGAAAAACTGTTTTTT. The chain couples TRBV5-1 to TRBJ1-4; D is unclear. Germline-derived CDR1 and CDR2 are SGHRS and YFSETQ. This CDR3 region has 15 residues. Trimming stripped 7 bases from V and 0 bases from J, with 13 bases between.

This clonotype occurred a few times. The chain combines TRBV6-9 with TRBJ2-7; 9 bases align to TRBD1. The CDR3 covers 17 residues. The V and J ends lost 4 bases and 2 bases, in that order; junction bases with no gene match: 12. The germline V gene has CDR1 MNHGY and CDR2 SVAAGI. DNA of the CDR3: TGTGCCAGCAGTTCCTGCACCAGGGACAGGGACCCCTACGAGCAGTACTTC. This encodes CASSSCTRDRDPYEQYF.

J is TRBJ2-4 and V is TRBV7-9; D gene unclear. Per the germline V gene, CDR1 is SEHNR and CDR2 is FQNEAQ (reference sequence). The CDR3 consists of 16 residues. V gave up 0 bases and J gave up 0 bases, with 9 bases separating them. Here the CDR3 DNA reads TGTGCCAGCAGCTTAGCCCAACTTGGAGCCAAAAACATTCAGTACTTC. This gives the protein CASSLAQLGAKNIQYF.

J is TRBJ2-1 and V is TRBV12-3 or TRBV12-4; possibly TRBD1 or TRBD2 for D (5 bases each). This CDR3 has 13 residues. V lost 4 bases, J lost 10 bases, and 14 bases lay in between. CDR3: CASSSRDPREQFF. CDR3 DNA sequence: TGTGCCAGCAGTTCAAGGGACCCCCGAGAGCAGTTCTTC.

This clonotype was counted at least ten times. The chain couples TRBV12-3 or TRBV12-4 to TRBJ2-7; unclear D gene. Between the trimmed V and J ends, which lost 6 bases and 3 bases, there was a span of 3 bases. CDR3 length: 10 residues. The CDR3 spells CASSLYEQYF. CDR3 in DNA: TGTGCCAGCAGCCTCTACGAGCAGTACTTC.

This sequence joins TRBV6-1 and TRBJ1-5; D ambiguous. The length of the CDR3 is 11 residues. Trimming stripped 4 bases from V and 2 bases from J, with 0 bases between. The germline V gene encodes CDR1 MNHNS and CDR2 SASEGT. CDR3 protein: CASSGNQPQHF. The CDR3, as DNA: TGTGCCAGCAGTGGCAATCAGCCCCAGCATTTT.

This sequence joins TRBV20-1 and TRBJ2-3; 8 bases fit TRBD2. Germline V CDR1 and CDR2: DFQATT, SNEGSKA (reference sequence). V shed 0 bases and J 1 base; nucleotides not matched to a gene: 6. The CDR3 runs to 16 residues. The CDR3 spells CSAREWELAGTDTQYF. CDR3 nucleotide sequence: TGCAGTGCTAGAGAATGGGAACTAGCGGGCACAGATACGCAGTATTTT.

The rearrangement links TRBV12-3 or TRBV12-4 to TRBJ1-1; the D is unclear. The CDR3 contains 13 residues. Trimming took 9 bases from V and 1 from J, leaving 12 bases between them. CDR3 loop: CASARETNTEAFF. CDR3 coding DNA: TGTGCCAGTGCCCGGGAGACGAACACTGAAGCTTTCTTT.

This clonotype was seen a handful of times. The genes are TRBV9 and TRBJ2-7; D uncertain. Deletions cut 0 bases from V and 1 base from J, with 8 bases between. The CDR3 spans 14 residues. CDR1 and CDR2 (germline): SGDLS, YYNGEE. In DNA, the CDR3 is TGTGCCAGCAGCGTAGGGGTAGAGTCCTACGAGCAGTACTTC. Translating gives CASSVGVESYEQYF.

The table lists this clonotype with a few counts. The V call is TRBV3-1, the J call TRBJ2-3; D gene unclear. The germline gives CDR1 LGHDT, CDR2 YNNKEL (reference sequence). Trimming took off 2 bases at V and 6 bases at J, with 6 bases between the two ends. The CDR3 totals 12 residues. The CDR3 DNA reads TGTGCCAGCAGCCAACATCTCGATACGCAGTATTTT. Its protein product is CASSQHLDTQYF.

This clonotype has a handful of counts. V is TRBV20-1 and J is TRBJ2-7; 7 positions agree with TRBD1. The CDR3 consists of 12 residues. The V gene end was trimmed by 6 bases and the J gene end by 3 bases; junction bases not matched to a gene: 5. Germline CDR1 DFQATT, CDR2 SNEGSKA (reference sequence). CDR3 sequence: CSAAGQVYEQYF. DNA of the CDR3: TGCAGTGCCGCCGGACAGGTCTACGAGCAGTACTTC.

V usage is TRBV5-1 and J usage is TRBJ2-3; D might be TRBD2 (5 bases). Germline assignment: CDR1 SGHRS and CDR2 YFSETQ. The CDR3 length is 15 residues. V gave up 0 bases and J gave up 0 bases, with 8 bases separating them. CDR3 in DNA: TGCGCCAGCAGCTTGGTGCAGCGGAGCACAGATACGCAGTATTTT. This translates into CASSLVQRSTDTQYF. The full variable domain, in which reference TRBV5-1 and TRBJ2-3 provide the parts outside the CDR3, is KAGVTQTPRYLIKTRGQQVTLSCSPISGHRSVSWYQQTPGQGLQFLFEYFSETQRNKGNFPGRFSGRQFSNSRSEMNVSTLELGDSALYLCASSLVQRSTDTQYFGPGTRLTVL.

There are a few counts of this clonotype. The V gene is TRBV28, the J gene TRBJ2-1; D may be TRBD2 (8 bases). In germline, CDR1 is MDHEN, CDR2 SYDVKM. V was pared by 0 bases and J by 6 bases, with 18 bases between. The CDR3 is made up of 17 amino acids. CDR3 loop: CASSLWRGEGASNEQFF. In nucleotides, the CDR3 is TGTGCCAGCAGTTTATGGCGGGGGGAGGGGGCCTCCAATGAGCAGTTCTTC.